A single sample gave rise to the 5 T cell receptor beta chains below, sequenced in a study of beta chain features in type 1 diabetes. General study points: Type 1 diabetes patients had TCRB CDR3s that were shorter (moderately but significantly so) in all four CD4+ subsets.

The whole isolated RNA underwent reverse transcription, so sequencing captured expressed TCRB transcripts. The protocol was immunoSEQ multiplex PCR, while the TCRdb copy is restricted to in-frame clones and leaves out a portion. The sample contains around 140,000 clones, around 10% of which appear only once. These TCRs are of unknown antigen specificity. Sequenced input: central memory CD4+ T cells from blood. Receptor source: a young man with type 1 diabetes.

This chain uses TRBV10-2 with TRBJ1-1; D remains ambiguous. The CDR3 has 15 residues. The ends were cut back, 6 bases at V and 6 bases at J, with 20 bases in the middle. Germline V gene data show CDR1 as WSHSY and CDR2 as SAAADI. The CDR3 reads CASSNHLGGRSEAFF. The CDR3 DNA sequence: TGCGCCAGCAGCAATCACCTAGGCGGTAGGTCTGAAGCTTTCTTT.

The chain recombines TRBV4-2 with TRBJ2-6; D call uncertain. CDR3 size: 16 residues. From germline, CDR1 is LGHNA and CDR2 YNFKEQ. The V and J ends lost 0 bases and 4 bases respectively, with 10 bases between them. This chain's CDR3 is CASSQDLSSGANVLTF. The CDR3 DNA reads TGTGCCAGCAGCCAAGATCTATCATCCGGGGCCAACGTCCTGACTTTC.

This clone was seen repeatedly, ten times or more. V is TRBV14 and J is TRBJ2-1, with 10 positions matching TRBD1. Germline CDR1 SGHDN, CDR2 FVKESK. The CDR3 has 14 residues. Trimming cost V 1 base and J 8 bases; bases outside gene matches: 2. CDR3 DNA: TGTGCCAGCAGCCAAGGGGGACAGGGGTATGAGCAGTTCTTC. The encoded protein is CASSQGGQGYEQFF.

This clone has only a few counts. The genes are TRBV6-5 and TRBJ2-6; D perhaps matches TRBD2 (5 bases). With 5 bases removed from V and 0 bases from J, the gap between germline ends came to 8 bases. The germline gives CDR1 MNHEY, CDR2 SVGAGI. The CDR3 extends over 15 amino acids. CDR3 sequence: CASSQRSSGANVLTF. The CDR3, as DNA: TGTGCCAGCAGTCAGCGGAGCTCTGGGGCCAACGTCCTGACTTTC.

This clone was counted between two and nine times. This chain links TRBV28 with TRBJ1-2; 9 bases line up with TRBD1. The CDR3 is 14 amino acids. Germline lookup yields CDR1 MDHEN and CDR2 SYDVKM. The junction had 6 bases not matched to a gene; V was cut back by 6 bases and J by 4 bases. CDR3 bases: TGTGCCAGCAGGGAAGGGACAGGGATCTATGGCTACACCTTC. Encoded protein: CASREGTGIYGYTF.